This is a list of T cell receptor beta chains from one sample in a study of cytomegalovirus exposure and HLA in healthy donors. Method: immunoSEQ multiplex PCR; TCRdb's copy keeps in-frame clones and lacks some. Of about 78,000 clones in the sample, approximately 84% were seen once. Specimen: PBMCs. All receptors come from a woman aged 45 to 65 in good health and CMV-seronegative. CDR3s include the opening cysteine and the closing phenylalanine or tryptophan. A D gene is named only where the DNA matches it firmly. Clone size is given for some rows only: seen once, a few or many times, or a class if the clone is expanded.

CDR3nt	CDR3aa	j_gene	d_gene	abundance	v_gene
TGCGCCAGCAGCCAAGGACGGAGGAACACTGAAGCTTTCTTT	CASSQGRRNTEAFF	TRBJ1-1	NA	once	TRBV4-3
TGTGCCAGCAAGGTGAGGCCCCAAGACGAGCAGTACTTC	CASKVRPQDEQYF	TRBJ2-7	NA	NA	TRBV2
TGCGCCAGCCTTTCGGACTCCACAGATACGCAGTATTTT	CASLSDSTDTQYF	TRBJ2-3	NA	NA	TRBV5-1
TGTGCCAGCAGTTTATCGGAAAGGGAGGGACAGCCCCAGCATTTT	CASSLSEREGQPQHF	TRBJ1-5	NA	NA	TRBV27
TGCGCCAGCAGCTTAGCGGGAGGGGACACCGGGGAGCTGTTTTTT	CASSLAGGDTGELFF	TRBJ2-2	TRBD2	NA	TRBV5-1
TGTGCCAGCAGGGTAGCGGGAGGGCCCGGAGATACGCAGTATTTT	CASRVAGGPGDTQYF	TRBJ2-3	TRBD2	NA	TRBV5-4
TGTGCCAGCAGTTTAACGGGACAGGGGCGGGAGGCCGGGGAGCTGTTTTTT	CASSLTGQGREAGELFF	TRBJ2-2	TRBD1	NA	TRBV27
TGTGCCAGCAGTTCCTCGCGGGAGCAGTACTTC	CASSSSREQYF	TRBJ2-7	NA	NA	TRBV28
TGTGCCAGCAGTTTATGGGCTAGCGGGCGGAACGAGCAGTACTTC	CASSLWASGRNEQYF	TRBJ2-7	TRBD2	NA	TRBV28
TGTGCCGCCGGAGGGGCAGGTTACTATGGCTACACCTTC	CAAGGAGYYGYTF	TRBJ1-2	NA	NA	TRBV28
TGTGCCAGCAGTTACTCGACTCAGCTAGTTGAGCAGTTCTTC	CASSYSTQLVEQFF	TRBJ2-1	NA	NA	TRBV6-5
TGTGCCAGCAGCTTGAGACAGATCTCCTACAATGAGCAGTTCTTC	CASSLRQISYNEQFF	TRBJ2-1	NA	NA	TRBV5-8
TGCAGCGTTGAATTAGCGGGAGTGGCCTACAATGAGCAGTTCTTC	CSVELAGVAYNEQFF	TRBJ2-1	TRBD2	NA	TRBV29-1
TGTGCCAGCAGCCAGGACGGGGGAACCCGGGAGACCCAGTACTTC	CASSQDGGTRETQYF	TRBJ2-5	NA	NA	TRBV9
TGTGCCAGCAGTGAATTTCGGGGGGCCAACACTGAAGCTTTCTTT	CASSEFRGANTEAFF	TRBJ1-1	NA	NA	TRBV6-1
TGTGCCAGCAGCATGTACCGGGACAGGTACAATGAGCAGTTCTTC	CASSMYRDRYNEQFF	TRBJ2-1	TRBD1	NA	TRBV5-6
TGTGCAAGTCGCCACAAACAGGTTCTAGGACACCGAAAGGGTGGGGCTGAAGCTTTCTTT	CASRHKQVLGHRKGGAEAFF	TRBJ1-1	NA	once	TRBV12-2
TGTGCCAGTGGGCAAACCCCAGACGAGCAGTACTTC	CASGQTPDEQYF	TRBJ2-7	NA	NA	TRBV7-6
TGTGCCAGCAGTTACCGGGGTTCTAATGAAAAACTGTTTTTT	CASSYRGSNEKLFF	TRBJ1-4	NA	NA	TRBV6-5
TGCGCCAGCAGCCAATGGGGCGGGAACACTGAAGCTTTCTTT	CASSQWGGNTEAFF	TRBJ1-1	NA	once	TRBV4-3
TGTGCCAGCAGTTTAAGTTACAGGGTGGACGCGAACACCGGGGAGCTGTTTTTT	CASSLSYRVDANTGELFF	TRBJ2-2	NA	NA	TRBV28
TGTGCCAGCATCGCGACTAGCGCGCACTACGAGCAGTACTTC	CASIATSAHYEQYF	TRBJ2-7	TRBD2	once	TRBV28
TGTGCCAGTCGGACAGGGGGCGCATCTGAAGCTTTCTTT	CASRTGGASEAFF	TRBJ1-1	TRBD1	NA	TRBV28
TGTGCCAGCAGTGATGGGCAGTTCTCTGGAAACACCATATATTTT	CASSDGQFSGNTIYF	TRBJ1-3	NA	NA	TRBV6-1
TGCGCCAGCAGCTTCGGGGGGGAGAACACTGAAGCTTTCTTT	CASSFGGENTEAFF	TRBJ1-1	NA	few	TRBV5-1
TGTGCCAGCAACCCCAGTCTAGCGGGAACTGGGGAGCTGTTTTTT	CASNPSLAGTGELFF	TRBJ2-2	TRBD2	NA	TRBV28
TGCGCCAGCAGCCAAGATCTCACAGACAATCAGCCCCAGCATTTT	CASSQDLTDNQPQHF	TRBJ1-5	NA	few	TRBV4-3
TGTGCCAGCAGCTTAGGAGGGGTGGACATTCAGTACTTC	CASSLGGVDIQYF	TRBJ2-4	NA	NA	TRBV5-5